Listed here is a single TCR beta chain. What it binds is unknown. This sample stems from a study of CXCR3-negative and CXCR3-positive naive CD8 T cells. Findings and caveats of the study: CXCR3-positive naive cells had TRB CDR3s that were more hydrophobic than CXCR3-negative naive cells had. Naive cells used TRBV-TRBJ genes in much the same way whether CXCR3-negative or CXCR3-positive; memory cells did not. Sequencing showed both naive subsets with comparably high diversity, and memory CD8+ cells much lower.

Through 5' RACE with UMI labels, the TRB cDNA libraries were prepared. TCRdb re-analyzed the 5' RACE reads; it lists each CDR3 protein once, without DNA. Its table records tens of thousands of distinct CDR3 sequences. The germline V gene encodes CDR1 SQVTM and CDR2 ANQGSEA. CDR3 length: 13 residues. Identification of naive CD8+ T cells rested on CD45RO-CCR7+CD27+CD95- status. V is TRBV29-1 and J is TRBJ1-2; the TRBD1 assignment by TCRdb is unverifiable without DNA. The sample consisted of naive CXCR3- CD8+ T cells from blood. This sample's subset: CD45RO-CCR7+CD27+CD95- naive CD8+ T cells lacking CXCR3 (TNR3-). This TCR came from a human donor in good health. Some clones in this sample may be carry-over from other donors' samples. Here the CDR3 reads CSARQGWDYGYTF.